This TCR beta chain stems from a study of blood T cell repertoires in COVID-19. The CDR3 sequence is 14 residues long. The V gene's germline CDR1 is SNHLY and CDR2 FYNNEI. V was trimmed by 0 bases and J by 5 bases, leaving 8 bases between them. The assay was immunoSEQ multiplex PCR, and TCRdb's table has in-frame clones only and misses some. The data show over 250,000 clones, approximately 90% seen once. The chain combines TRBV2 with TRBJ1-5; perhaps TRBD1 as D (6 bases). This clonotype was obtained from a woman aged 25 to 39 with COVID-19, enrolled during active disease. What was sequenced was peripheral blood. The CDR3 region is CASSEATGYQPQHF. The CDR3 nucleotides read TGTGCCAGCAGTGAAGCCACAGGGTATCAGCCCCAGCATTTT.